The 14 T cell receptor beta chains below come from one sample, sequenced in a study of cytomegalovirus exposure and HLA in healthy donors. PCR involved 60 Vbeta and 13 Jbeta primers. The protocol was immunoSEQ multiplex PCR, while the TCRdb copy is restricted to in-frame clones and leaves out a portion. The table shows roughly 90,000 clones, with approximately 80% occurring only once. Source material: PBMCs. The receptors derive from a man aged 30 to 39 in good health and CMV-seropositive.

J is TRBJ2-1 and V is TRBV4-3, with TRBD2 identical over 10 bases. Germline CDR1 LGHNA, CDR2 YSLEER. The CDR3 extends over 16 amino acids. V shed 1 base and J 5 bases; nucleotides not matched to a gene: 5. The CDR3 DNA sequence: TGCGCCAGCAGCCAAGGTCTAGCGGGAGTTGACAATGAGCAGTTCTTC. This codes for CASSQGLAGVDNEQFF.

The chain recombines TRBV6-1 with TRBJ2-1; 10 nucleotides agree with TRBD1. The V and J ends lost 1 base and 2 bases, in that order; junction bases with no gene match: 2. CDR1 is MNHNS and CDR2 is SASEGT in the germline V gene. The CDR3 sequence is 16 residues long. The CDR3 DNA is TGTGCCAGCAGTGAAGGGACAGGGGGACCCTACAATGAGCAGTTCTTC. Translation gives CASSEGTGGPYNEQFF.

V usage is TRBV23-1 and J usage is TRBJ2-1; TRBD1 matches 8 bases. TRBV23-1 is an ORF for which the function is uncertain. The length of the CDR3 is 17 residues. Losses at the gene ends were 4 bases for V and 2 bases for J; bases not matched to a gene: 10. The CDR3 coding sequence is TGCGCCAGCAGTCCTAAATACAGGGGGAACACCTACAATGAGCAGTTCTTC. As protein: CASSPKYRGNTYNEQFF.

The gene calls are TRBV5-4 and TRBJ2-7; 10 bases are a match to TRBD2. With V trimmed by 4 bases and J by 3 bases, 22 bases remained unmatched. CDR1 and CDR2 (germline): SGHNT, YYREEE (reference sequence). The CDR3 is made up of 20 amino acids. CDR3 sequence reads: CASSETFGTSGNWVGYEQYF. The CDR3 DNA is TGTGCCAGCAGCGAGACATTTGGAACTAGCGGGAATTGGGTGGGCTACGAGCAGTACTTC.

This clone has a single count. The gene calls are TRBV5-1 and TRBJ2-5; 14 bases fit TRBD2. The J call may be incorrect, as the DNA end agrees better with TRBJ2-7. The germline V gene encodes CDR1 SGHRS and CDR2 YFSETQ. This CDR3 comprises 17 residues. The CDR3 loop is CASNPGLAGASSYEQYF. In DNA, the CDR3 is TGCGCCAGCAATCCGGGACTAGCGGGGGCCAGCTCCTACGAGCAGTACTTC.

This clone was recorded only once. V is TRBV18 and J is TRBJ2-3, with D possibly TRBD1 on 5 matching bases. Germline values: CDR1 KGHSH, CDR2 LQKENI. This CDR3 has 15 amino acids. V was clipped by 2 bases and J by 2 bases, with 11 bases between them. CDR3 in DNA: TGTGCCAGCTCACCAGGGGCAGACTCCACAGATACGCAGTATTTT. This codes for CASSPGADSTDTQYF. Full variable domain (outside the CDR3, taken from reference TRBV18 and TRBJ2-3): NAGVMQNPRHLVRRRGQEARLRCSPMKGHSHVYWYRQLPEEGLKFMVYLQKENIIDESGMPKERFSAEFPKEGPSILRIQQVVRGDSAAYFCASSPGADSTDTQYFGPGTRLTVL.

V usage is TRBV29-1 and J usage is TRBJ1-1; D unclear. The CDR3 is 14 residues long. V lost 5 bases to trimming and J lost 0 bases, with 13 bases between them. The germline CDR1 and CDR2 sequences are SQVTM and ANQGSEA. This CDR3 is CSVLVQSMNTEAFF. The DNA of the CDR3 is TGCAGCGTTCTGGTACAGTCCATGAACACTGAAGCTTTCTTT.

This chain uses TRBV5-4 with TRBJ2-1; TRBD1 agrees at 12 bases. Trimming cost V 3 bases and J 8 bases; bases outside gene matches: 6. Germline V gives CDR1 SGHNT, CDR2 YYREEE (reference sequence). The CDR3 covers 15 residues. The CDR3 DNA sequence: TGTGCCAGCAGCTCCACCGGGACAGGGGGCGATGAGCAGTTCTTC. Protein: CASSSTGTGGDEQFF.

The chain couples TRBV27 to TRBJ1-2, with 8 bases lining up with TRBD1. The CDR3 spans 16 residues. V gave up 5 bases and J gave up 7 bases; unmatched junction bases: 15. CDR1 is MNHEY, CDR2 SMNVEV, per germline (reference sequence). DNA for the CDR3: TGTGCCAGCAGTAAGAGATCCGGGACAGGCGGCTCTGGCTACACCTTC. As protein: CASSKRSGTGGSGYTF.

This clone showed up just a few times. J is TRBJ1-1 and V is TRBV7-9, with D possibly being TRBD1 (5 bases). The CDR3 totals 14 residues. The V end lost 5 bases, the J end lost 1 base, and 11 bases lay between the germline ends. Per the germline V gene, CDR1 is SEHNR and CDR2 is FQNEAQ (reference sequence). The CDR3 protein is CASSPGLTNTEAFF. The DNA for the CDR3 is TGTGCCAGCAGCCCGGGACTCACGAACACTGAAGCTTTCTTT. The full variable domain, with the rest looked up from reference TRBV7-9 and TRBJ1-1, is DTGVSQNPRHKITKRGQNVTFRCDPISEHNRLYWYRQTLGQGPEFLTYFQNEAQLEKSRLLSDRFSAERPKGSFSTLEIQRTEQGDSAMYLCASSPGLTNTEAFFGQGTRLTVV.

V and J are TRBV7-2 and TRBJ1-5; unclear D gene. This CDR3 contains 18 residues. Germline V gene sequence: CDR1 SGHTA, CDR2 FQGNSA. The germline V and J ends were trimmed by 1 base and 1 base, with 17 bases remaining between them. The DNA of the CDR3 is TGTGCCAGCAGCTTAGGAGGGCGCGGGGTTCTAAGCAATCAGCCCCAGCATTTT. Its protein product is CASSLGGRGVLSNQPQHF.

This clone came up once. The J gene is TRBJ2-5, the V gene TRBV2; 7 bases are shared with TRBD1. This CDR3 is built from 15 residues. The J segment lost 5 bases and the V segment lost 0 bases, leaving 6 bases of the junction unmatched. The V gene's germline CDR1 is SNHLY and CDR2 FYNNEI. CDR3 region: CASSEARGLTETQYF. In DNA, the CDR3 is TGTGCCAGCAGTGAAGCGAGGGGGCTCACGGAGACCCAGTACTTC.

This clone was recorded a few times. This sequence joins TRBV28 and TRBJ2-7; 9 bases agree with TRBD1. Germline CDR1 reads MDHEN; CDR2 reads SYDVKM. The CDR3 extends over 16 amino acids. The junction had 6 bases not matched to a gene; V was cut back by 1 base and J by 2 bases. Written as DNA, the CDR3 is TGTGCCAGCAGTTTATTGCTCGGACAGGGGACCTACGAGCAGTACTTC. Amino acids: CASSLLLGQGTYEQYF.

The rearrangement joins TRBV15 to TRBJ1-2; maybe TRBD1 (6 bases). This CDR3 has 17 residues. With 2 bases removed from V and 6 bases from J, the gap between germline ends came to 22 bases. Germline assignment: CDR1 LNHNV and CDR2 YYDKDF (reference sequence). In DNA form, the CDR3 reads TGTGCCACCAGCAGATTCGAGACAGGCTCGGGGCGGGATGGCTACACCTTC. Amino acids: CATSRFETGSGRDGYTF.